The 27 T cell receptor beta chains below come from one sample, sequenced in a study of glioma-infiltrating T cells. Amplification of TCR alpha and beta CDR3 regions from RNA used iRepertoire nested multiplex PCR. TCRdb re-analysed the multiplex PCR reads in MiXCR, keeping a single row per CDR3 protein. Of approximately 40,000 distinct CDR3 sequences listed, more than 20% are singletons. Source material: glioma tissue, nonneoplastic brain tissue, or PBMCs (not recorded which). The receptors were gathered from a human donor with low-grade glioma or glioblastoma, undergoing nonglioma brain surgery, or in good health (not recorded which).

This clonotype appeared many times. The chain combines TRBV7-2 with TRBJ2-7; the D gene is possibly TRBD1 (6 bases). CDR3 size: 14 residues. Germline V lookup: CDR1 SGHTA, CDR2 FQGNSA. Trimming pared 6 bases from V and 6 bases from J, leaving 18 bases between. The CDR3 DNA is TGTGCCAGCAGTAGCAGGGGCATCGGTCGCGAGCAGTACTTC. Translated, it gives CASSSRGIGREQYF.

This clonotype qualifies as medium-sized (0.01 to 0.1%). The rearrangement joins TRBV6-6 to TRBJ2-3, with TRBD1 identical over 8 bases. Germline loops: CDR1 MNHNY, CDR2 SVGAGI (reference sequence). The CDR3 has 16 amino acids. V lost 0 bases, J lost 2 bases, and 4 bases stayed unmatched. CDR3 region: CASSYSGQGATDTQYF. CDR3 coding DNA: TGTGCCAGCAGTTACTCTGGGCAGGGGGCCACAGATACGCAGTATTTT.

This clonotype was counted many times. The V gene is TRBV6-2 or TRBV6-3, the J gene TRBJ2-5; TRBD1 aligns across 7 bases. The germline CDR1 and CDR2 sequences are MNHEY and SVGEGT. The J segment lost 8 bases and the V segment lost 2 bases, leaving 11 bases of the junction unmatched. The CDR3 contains 15 residues. The CDR3 reads CASSYGDSRRGTQYF. CDR3 coding DNA: TGTGCCAGCAGTTACGGGGACAGCCGTCGAGGTACCCAGTACTTC.

As to this clonotype: A much larger clonotype is one base distant, so this may be a read error. CDR3 in DNA: TGCGCCAGCAGCCAAGGTGGTCAGGTAGGTGAGCAGTTCTTC. It encodes CASSQGGQVGEQFF. The chain recombines TRBV4-1 with TRBJ2-5; no clear D. Gene TRBJ2-1 matches the end of the DNA better, so the J call may be wrong. Germline V gene lookup returns CDR1 MGHRA and CDR2 YSYEKL. The CDR3 runs 14 residues.

Notes on this clonotype: At one end, the junction sequence differs from germline, possibly due to a read error. The rearrangement joins TRBV7-2 to TRBJ2-3; TRBD2 matches 12 bases. Germline V CDR1 and CDR2: SGHTA, FQGNSA. The CDR3 has 16 amino acids. The CDR3 nucleotides read TGTGCCGGCAGCCCCGGACTAGCGGGGAACACAGATACGCAGTATTTT. The encoded protein is CAGSPGLAGNTDTQYF. Full variable domain (rest looked up from reference TRBV7-2 and TRBJ2-3): GAGVSQSPSNKVTEKGKDVELRCDPISGHTALYWYRQSLGQGLEFLIYFQGNSAPDKSGLPSDRFSAERTGGSVSTLTIQRTQQEDSAVYLCAGSPGLAGNTDTQYFGPGTRLTVL.

This clonotype was counted at least ten times. The V and J genes are TRBV25-1 and TRBJ2-7, with TRBD2 matching 10 bases. Germline CDR1 and CDR2: MGHDK and SYGVNS. After removal of 4 bases from V and 5 bases from J, the junction contained 8 bases not matched to a gene. The CDR3 is 15 residues long. CDR3 protein: CASSATSGIWNEQYF. The CDR3 DNA reads TGTGCCAGCAGTGCTACTAGCGGGATATGGAACGAGCAGTACTTC.

The table lists this clonotype with many counts. This chain connects TRBV2 to TRBJ1-1; D not certain. CDR1 is SNHLY and CDR2 is FYNNEI in the germline V gene. The V gene lost 8 bases and the J gene lost 4 bases, with 11 bases spanning the gap. The CDR3 extends over 12 amino acids. CDR3: CASGIGSTEAFF. The CDR3 DNA reads TGTGCCAGCGGTATAGGCAGCACTGAAGCTTTCTTT. Based on the CDR3 plus reference TRBV2 and TRBJ1-1, the full variable domain is EPEVTQTPSHQVTQMGQEVILRCVPISNHLYFYWYRQILGQKVEFLVSFYNNEISEKSEIFDDQFSVERPDGSNFTLKIRSTKLEDSAMYFCASGIGSTEAFFGQGTRLTVV.

The sample holds many counts of this clonotype. The chain has TRBV9 and TRBJ2-3; 9 nucleotides match TRBD2. Germline values: CDR1 SGDLS, CDR2 YYNGEE. The V and J ends lost 0 bases and 6 bases, in that order; junction bases with no gene match: 8. The CDR3 extends over 16 amino acids. The CDR3 region is CASSVALAGGEDTQYF. The CDR3 DNA reads as TGTGCCAGCAGCGTAGCTTTGGCGGGAGGGGAGGATACGCAGTATTTT.

In its sample, this clonotype was seen many times. The chain has TRBV7-9 and TRBJ2-7, with a weak D call TRBD1 (6 bases). CDR3 length equals 16 residues. The V gene's germline CDR1 is SEHNR and CDR2 FQNEAQ (reference sequence). With 4 bases removed from V and 5 bases from J, the gap between germline ends came to 21 bases. CDR3 coding DNA: TGTGCCAGCAGCTCCCCTTTGGGCCCCAAGGGGGACGAGCAGTACTTC. Translating gives CASSSPLGPKGDEQYF.

This clonotype was recorded at least ten times. The chain is built from TRBV7-6 and TRBJ2-1; D not certain. The CDR3 covers 15 residues. Germline-derived CDR1 and CDR2 are SGHVS and FNYEAQ. Trimming removed 1 base from V and 1 base from J, with 8 bases in between. As DNA, the CDR3 is TGTGCCAGCAGCTTAGAGGGCGCATCCTACAATGAGCAGTTCTTC. Amino acids: CASSLEGASYNEQFF.

This clonotype was counted ten times or more. V gene TRBV2 combines with J gene TRBJ1-1; no definite D call. Deletions cut 4 bases from V and 4 bases from J, with 13 bases between. The CDR3 has 14 residues. The germline CDR1 and CDR2 sequences are SNHLY and FYNNEI. The CDR3 here is CASSAEGSATEAFF. The CDR3 coding sequence is TGTGCCAGCAGTGCAGAAGGGTCTGCCACTGAAGCTTTCTTT.

This clonotype was counted ten times or more. Written as DNA, the CDR3 is TGTGCCAGCAGCTTAATAGCGGGAGCCTACAATGAGCAGTTCTTC. Protein product: CASSLIAGAYNEQFF. This chain joins TRBV7-9 and TRBJ2-1; 9 positions agree with TRBD2. The CDR3 is 15 amino acids. Germline V CDR1 and CDR2: SEHNR, FQNEAQ (reference sequence). J lost 2 bases, V lost 2 bases, and 1 base had no gene match.

This clonotype has just a few counts. The chain carries TRBV7-3 and TRBJ2-1; the D gene is possibly TRBD2 (6 bases). The germline gives CDR1 SGHTA, CDR2 FQGTGA. With 3 bases removed from V and 0 bases from J, the gap between germline ends came to 15 bases. The CDR3 is made up of 17 amino acids. The CDR3 is CASSLDWAGNSYNEQFF. Here the CDR3 DNA reads TGTGCCAGCAGCTTGGACTGGGCGGGGAACTCCTACAATGAGCAGTTCTTC.

The sample holds many counts of this clonotype. The chain joins TRBV4-1 to TRBJ1-2, with 9 bases fitting TRBD1. CDR3 length equals 15 residues. Trimming at V came to 6 bases and at J to 10 bases, leaving 15 bases not matched to a gene. Germline values: CDR1 MGHRA, CDR2 YSYEKL. As DNA, the CDR3 is TGCGCCAGCAGTCAGGAGCCGAGACAGGGGGGAGACTACACCTTC. It is translated as CASSQEPRQGGDYTF.

This clonotype occurred many times. The chain has TRBV6-6 and TRBJ2-7, with 7 positions matching TRBD2. The CDR3 loop spans 16 amino acids. V lost 0 bases and J lost 1; bases outside the gene matches: 6. The germline CDR1 and CDR2 sequences are MNHNY and SVGAGI (reference sequence). The CDR3 DNA is TGTGCCAGCAGTTACTCCAGAGCAGCGGGGTCCTACGAGCAGTACTTC. Translation: CASSYSRAAGSYEQYF.

This clonotype is termed medium-sized. The chain combines TRBV20-1 with TRBJ1-1, with 7 nucleotides matching TRBD1. CDR1 is DFQATT, CDR2 SNEGSKA, per germline (reference sequence). This CDR3 is 14 amino acids long. Trimming took 2 bases from V and 5 from J; bases not matched to a gene: 8. This CDR3 reads CSARRTGRGTEAFF. In nucleotides, the CDR3 is TGCAGTGCTAGAAGGACAGGCCGGGGGACTGAAGCTTTCTTT.

Remarks on this clonotype: A much larger clone lies one base from this, so it may be a read error. V and J are TRBV4-1 and TRBJ1-1, with D tentatively TRBD1 (5 bases). This CDR3 region has 12 residues. V lost 3 bases to trimming and J lost 7 bases, with 9 bases between them. The V gene's germline CDR1 is MGHRA and CDR2 YSYEKL. This CDR3 is CASSQGHSEAFF. CDR3 DNA: TGCGCCAGCAGCCAGGGGCACAGTGAAGCTTTCTTT.

This clonotype was counted a few times. The chain couples TRBV29-1 to TRBJ2-6; D may be TRBD1 (6 bases). The CDR3 has 16 amino acids. Trimming pared 6 bases from V and 2 bases from J, leaving 17 bases between. Germline-derived CDR1 and CDR2 are SQVTM and ANQGSEA. The CDR3 is CSVLLRGFAGANVLTF. The DNA of the CDR3 is TGCAGCGTCCTCCTGAGGGGGTTCGCTGGGGCCAACGTCCTGACTTTC.

To note about this clonotype: The CDR3 does not close with the conserved phenylalanine or tryptophan, likely indicating a read error. Because the CDR3's place on the DNA is in doubt, the DNA is left out and the CDR3 is given as listed by TCRdb. This chain links TRBV27 with TRBJ2-7; the D call of TRBD2 is as the table states it, not checked on the DNA. Germline CDR1 is MNHEY and CDR2 is SMNVEV (reference sequence). The CDR3 totals 8 residues, both ends included. The CDR3 reads CASSFFAG.

This clonotype has ten or more counts. The chain links TRBV2 to TRBJ1-1, with D unclear. The CDR3 is made up of 12 amino acids. The germline V gene encodes CDR1 SNHLY and CDR2 FYNNEI. V lost 4 bases, J lost 7 bases, and 10 bases lay in between. The CDR3 protein is CASSGARYEAFF. Written as DNA, the CDR3 is TGTGCCAGCAGTGGGGCCCGGTATGAAGCTTTCTTT.

At least ten counts were recorded for this clonotype. The chain employs TRBV28 and TRBJ2-6; 15 positions agree with TRBD2. Germline values: CDR1 MDHEN, CDR2 SYDVKM. V lost 2 bases and J lost 5; bases outside the gene matches: 7. CDR3 size: 19 residues. The CDR3, as DNA: TGTGCCAGCAGTTTAAAGGGACTAGCGGGGGGTTCCTGGGCCAACGTCCTGACTTTC. Protein product: CASSLKGLAGGSWANVLTF.

At least ten counts were recorded for this clonotype. The genes are TRBV27 and TRBJ2-1; D call uncertain. Trimming took 6 bases from V and 0 from J, leaving 9 bases between them. Germline CDR1 MNHEY, CDR2 SMNVEV (reference sequence). The CDR3 runs to 14 residues. CDR3 residues: CASSDKSSYNEQFF. The CDR3 coding sequence is TGTGCCAGCAGCGATAAGTCCTCCTACAATGAGCAGTTCTTC.

This clonotype is a singleton in its sample. The chain employs TRBV12-3 or TRBV12-4 and TRBJ2-3; possibly TRBD1 for D (6 bases). V was trimmed by 6 bases and J by 2 bases, leaving 15 bases between them. The CDR3 totals 15 residues. DNA of the CDR3: TGTGCCAGCAGGGTCGACAGGAGCTACACAGATACGCAGTATTTT. Translated, it gives CASRVDRSYTDTQYF.

This chain joins TRBV29-1 and TRBJ2-3; D gene unclear. The CDR3 extends over 13 amino acids. Germline V CDR1 and CDR2: SQVTM, ANQGSEA. V was trimmed by 6 bases and J by 0 bases, leaving 10 bases between them. The CDR3 is CSVAPQSTDTQYF. CDR3 nucleotides: TGCAGCGTCGCCCCCCAGAGCACAGATACGCAGTATTTT.

This clonotype was counted only a few times. The chain recombines TRBV7-9 with TRBJ2-3; tentative D call: TRBD2 (6 bases). The CDR3 has 15 amino acids. The germline V gene encodes CDR1 SEHNR and CDR2 FQNEAQ (reference sequence). With 5 bases removed from V and 2 bases from J, the gap between germline ends came to 14 bases. The CDR3 is CASSPGTRPTDTQYF. The DNA for the CDR3 is TGTGCCAGCAGCCCCGGGACTCGGCCCACAGATACGCAGTATTTT.

Concerning this clonotype: The CDR3 does not end in the conserved phenylalanine or tryptophan, so this is likely a read error. V usage is TRBV11-2 and J usage is TRBJ2-7; D uncertain. CDR3 length: 14 residues. V was clipped by 3 bases and J by 0 bases, with 9 bases between them. The germline gives CDR1 SGHAT, CDR2 FQNNGV. Here the CDR3 reads CASSLSRSSYEQYS. CDR3 nucleotides: TGTGCCAGCAGCTTGTCGAGGAGCTCCTACGAGCAGTACTCC.

This clonotype was seen many times. The gene calls are TRBV19 and TRBJ2-1; 11 bases agree with TRBD2. V was pared by 3 bases and J by 8 bases, with 9 bases of the junction left unmatched. The CDR3 extends over 16 amino acids. The germline V gene has CDR1 LNHDA and CDR2 SQIVND (reference sequence). CDR3 in amino acids: CASSIAVVSGRDEQFF. The CDR3 nucleotides are TGTGCCAGTAGTATCGCCGTAGTTAGCGGGAGGGATGAGCAGTTCTTC.